The rows below give T cell receptor beta chains drawn from one sample of a study of tumor and adjacent non-tumor tissue in lung cancer. TCRdb itself ran the multiplex PCR reads through MiXCR, one entry per CDR3 protein. This table has some 90,000 distinct CDR3 sequences, 61% appearing once. Sequencing was carried out using lung tumor tissue. The origin of the receptors is a man in his 70s with non-small cell lung cancer. CDR3s include the opening cysteine and the closing phenylalanine or tryptophan. The listing skips clone size in some rows; elsewhere it reads once, few, many or a size class.

TRBJ2-3 | few | TRBV29-1 | CSVEPEGLDRQYF
TRBJ2-3 | - | TRBV20-1 | CSAHPTSGVRDTQYF
TRBJ2-1 | - | TRBV28 | CATLPPAGNNEQFF
TRBJ1-3 | medium-sized | TRBV4-2 | CASSQDRGNTIYF
TRBJ2-3 | - | TRBV5-4 | CASSLAGRGGDTQYF
TRBJ2-4 | - | TRBV11-2 | CASSYPPKNIQYF
TRBJ2-3 | - | TRBV5-6 | CASSSRLTTTDTQYF
TRBJ2-5 | many | TRBV6-5 | CASRKGQERSQYF
TRBJ1-6 | many | TRBV5-5 | CASRHGGVENSPLHF
TRBJ2-7 | many | TRBV5-1 | CASSLAGRDWDEQYF
TRBJ1-1 | - | TRBV11-3 | CTSSSSGTNMNTEAFF
TRBJ2-2 | large | TRBV6-1 | CASKRGHQTAGELFF
TRBJ1-2 | once | TRBV12-3/TRBV12-4 | CASALWTESNYGYTF
TRBJ2-5 | many | TRBV12-3/TRBV12-4 | CASSTPGNQETQYF
TRBJ2-1 | - | TRBV7-6 | CASSLGGASYNEQFF
TRBJ1-1 | - | TRBV28 | CASSVPAWKNTEAFF
TRBJ2-1 | - | TRBV6-1 | CASTEPPYIEQFF
TRBJ2-2 | many | TRBV11-2 | CASSLAMGRGPNTGELFF
TRBJ2-2 | many | TRBV12-3/TRBV12-4 | CASSLHGNTGELFF
TRBJ1-2 | many | TRBV20-1 | CSGVVSYGYTF
TRBJ2-1 | - | TRBV30 | CAWDRDRRINEQFF
TRBJ2-7 | once | TRBV11-2 | CTSSFVQAVDYDQYF
TRBJ2-1 | - | TRBV12-5 | CASALAPSGQDTPYEQFF
TRBJ2-7 | - | TRBV24-1 | CATIATSGDEQYF
TRBJ2-3 | - | TRBV28 | CASCFQGTGTDTQYF
TRBJ2-3 | - | TRBV6-6 | CAGSYSIRRLSTDTQYF
TRBJ2-5 | - | TRBV6-6 | CASRAGQETQYF
TRBJ2-1 | - | TRBV5-4 | CASSLEGSNEHFF
TRBJ2-7 | - | TRBV14 | CASSRATSRYPRTYEQYF
TRBJ2-5 | few | TRBV28 | CASSPLRTGGTTQYF
TRBJ2-3 | once | TRBV29-1 | CNYRACTDTQYF
TRBJ2-7 | few | TRBV11-3 | CAISATGGHAQYF
TRBJ1-6 | - | TRBV12-3/TRBV12-4 | CASRASVGSPLHF
TRBJ2-7 | many | TRBV12-3/TRBV12-4 | CASTRQRSYGQYF
TRBJ2-1 | - | TRBV29-1 | CSVGYGGVGCNEQFF
TRBJ2-6 | - | TRBV15 | CATSRGGPTGVLSGANVLTF
TRBJ1-5 | - | TRBV12-3/TRBV12-4 | CASSSRFRTAGSQPPHF
TRBJ2-7 | - | TRBV28 | CTSRDGGREQYF
TRBJ2-1 | - | TRBV6-4 | CASSEIRGAYNERFF
TRBJ2-2 | once | TRBV10-2 | CASRGTPNTGELFF
TRBJ2-7 | - | TRBV5-4 | CASRLSASGDYEQYF